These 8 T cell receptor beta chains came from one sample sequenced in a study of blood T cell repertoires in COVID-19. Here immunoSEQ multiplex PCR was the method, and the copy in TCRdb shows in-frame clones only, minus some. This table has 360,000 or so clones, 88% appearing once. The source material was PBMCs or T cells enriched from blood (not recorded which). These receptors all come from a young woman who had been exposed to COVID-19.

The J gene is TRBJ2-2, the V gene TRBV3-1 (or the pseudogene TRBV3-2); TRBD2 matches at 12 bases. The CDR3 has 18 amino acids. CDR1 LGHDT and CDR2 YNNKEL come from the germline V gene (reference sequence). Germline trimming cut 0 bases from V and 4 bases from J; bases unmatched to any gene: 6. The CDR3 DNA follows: TGTGCCAGCAGCCAAGATGAAGTGGGACTAGCGGGCACCGGGGAGCTGTTTTTT. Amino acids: CASSQDEVGLAGTGELFF.

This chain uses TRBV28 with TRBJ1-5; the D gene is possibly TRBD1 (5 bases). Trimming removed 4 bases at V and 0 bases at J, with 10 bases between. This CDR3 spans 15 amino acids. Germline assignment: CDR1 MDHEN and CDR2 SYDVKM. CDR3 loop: CASSWGGNSNQPQHF. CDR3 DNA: TGTGCCAGCAGTTGGGGGGGTAATAGCAATCAGCCCCAGCATTTT. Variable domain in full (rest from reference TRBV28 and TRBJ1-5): DVKVTQSSRYLVKRTGEKVFLECVQDMDHENMFWYRQDPGLGLRLIYFSYDVKMKEKGDIPEGYSVSREKKERFSLILESASTNQTSMYLCASSWGGNSNQPQHFGDGTRLSIL.

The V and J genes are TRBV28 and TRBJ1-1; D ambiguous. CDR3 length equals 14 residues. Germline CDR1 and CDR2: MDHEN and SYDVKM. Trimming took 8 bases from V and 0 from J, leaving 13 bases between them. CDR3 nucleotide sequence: TGTGCCAGCCCTAGCTCCGGCCTGAACACTGAAGCTTTCTTT. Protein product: CASPSSGLNTEAFF.

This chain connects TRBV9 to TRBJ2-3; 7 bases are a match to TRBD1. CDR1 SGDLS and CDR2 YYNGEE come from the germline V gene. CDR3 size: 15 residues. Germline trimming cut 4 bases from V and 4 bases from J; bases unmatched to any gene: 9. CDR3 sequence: CASSTTGVHPDTQYF. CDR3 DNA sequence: TGTGCCAGCAGCACCACAGGGGTTCACCCAGATACGCAGTATTTT.

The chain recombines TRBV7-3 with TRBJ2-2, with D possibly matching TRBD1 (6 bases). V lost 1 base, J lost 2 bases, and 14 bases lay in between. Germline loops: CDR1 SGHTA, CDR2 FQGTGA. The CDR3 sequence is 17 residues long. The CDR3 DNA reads TGTGCCAGCAGCTTAAGGCCTCAGGGGAACAACACCGGGGAGCTGTTTTTT. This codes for CASSLRPQGNNTGELFF.

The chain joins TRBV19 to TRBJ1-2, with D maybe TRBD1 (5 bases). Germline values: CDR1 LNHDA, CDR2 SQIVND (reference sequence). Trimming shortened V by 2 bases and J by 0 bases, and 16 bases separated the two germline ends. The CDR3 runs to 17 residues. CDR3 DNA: TGTGCCAGTAGTATATTCGGTGTTGGGGCATCTAACTATGGCTACACCTTC. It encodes CASSIFGVGASNYGYTF.

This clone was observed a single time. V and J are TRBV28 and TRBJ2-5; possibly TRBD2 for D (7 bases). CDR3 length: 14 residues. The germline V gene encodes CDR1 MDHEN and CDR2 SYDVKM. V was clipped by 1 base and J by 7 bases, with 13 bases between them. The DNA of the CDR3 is TGTGCCAGCAGTTTATTCCTGGGAGGGGGGACCCAGTACTTC. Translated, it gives CASSLFLGGGTQYF.

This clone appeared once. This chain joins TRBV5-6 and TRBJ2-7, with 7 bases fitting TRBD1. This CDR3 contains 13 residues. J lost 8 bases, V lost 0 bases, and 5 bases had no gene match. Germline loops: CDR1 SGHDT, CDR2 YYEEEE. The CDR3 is CASSLVRQGKQYF. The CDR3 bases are TGTGCCAGCAGCTTGGTGCGACAGGGAAAGCAGTACTTC.